These 17 T cell receptor beta chains originate from one sample sequenced in a study of neurological immune-mediated disorders. TCRdb fed the 5' RACE reads into MiXCR, producing one record per CDR3 protein. The sample yields 40,000 to 50,000 distinct CDR3 sequences, about 9.4% seen once. Material: PBMCs. The receptor set was obtained from a woman between 35 and 50 years old with HTLV-1-associated myelopathy (HAM/TSP).

About this clonotype: The conserved phenylalanine or tryptophan is not found at the CDR3 terminus, so this likely reflects a read error. J is TRBJ2-1 and V is TRBV6-5; weak D call: TRBD2 (5 bases). Trimming left V 3 bases short and J 10 bases short, with 13 bases between. Germline V CDR1 and CDR2: MNHEY, SVGAGI. The CDR3 has 13 residues. The CDR3 loop is CASSYGRGGEQFL. The CDR3 DNA reads as TGTGCCAGCAGTTATGGTAGAGGAGGAGAGCAGTTCTTA.

This clonotype was found many times. CDR3 DNA sequence: TGCAGTGCTAGGGGCCTGGGGGCCCACACAGATACGCAGTATTTT. Translation: CSARGLGAHTDTQYF. The chain combines TRBV20-1 with TRBJ2-3, with D possibly matching TRBD1 (6 bases). Per germline, CDR1 DFQATT and CDR2 SNEGSKA (reference sequence). The CDR3 covers 15 residues. V gave up 3 bases and J gave up 2 bases, with 15 bases separating them.

This clonotype has at least ten counts. In DNA form, the CDR3 reads TGTGCCAGCAGCCTGCGACAGGGAACCTACAATGAGCAGTTCTTC. It specifies CASSLRQGTYNEQFF. This rearrangement joins TRBV3-1 to TRBJ2-1; 7 bases match TRBD1. V lost 4 bases and J lost 2; bases outside the gene matches: 5. The CDR3 is 15 residues long. The germline CDR1 and CDR2 sequences are LGHDT and YNNKEL (reference sequence).

This clonotype was observed at least ten times. This chain links TRBV29-1 with TRBJ2-5; maybe TRBD2 (6 bases). Germline CDR1 is SQVTM and CDR2 is ANQGSEA. The CDR3 consists of 13 residues. CDR3 DNA: TGCTCCTCGGGCGGGACTGCCAAAGAGACCCAGTACTTC. This translates into CSSGGTAKETQYF.

This clonotype has a count of ten or more. J is TRBJ2-3 and V is TRBV7-2; D uncertain. The CDR3 has 15 residues. The germline V gene encodes CDR1 SGHTA and CDR2 FQGNSA. V lost 0 bases, J lost 0 bases, and 7 bases lay in between. CDR3 DNA sequence: TGTGCCAGCAGCTTAGCGCTCTTTAGCACAGATACGCAGTATTTT. Its protein product is CASSLALFSTDTQYF.

The chain carries TRBV5-8 and TRBJ1-2; D is uncertain. V was pared by 4 bases and J by 2 bases, with 15 bases between. The CDR3 consists of 15 residues. The germline V gene has CDR1 SGHTS and CDR2 YDEGEE. In DNA, the CDR3 is TGTGCCAGCAGCACGTGGGGAGTGGGAAACTATGGCTACACCTTC. It translates to CASSTWGVGNYGYTF.

This clonotype was picked up many times. V and J are TRBV27 and TRBJ2-5, with TRBD2 as a possible D gene (6 bases). Trimming pared 9 bases from V and 1 base from J, leaving 15 bases between. Germline V gives CDR1 MNHEY, CDR2 SMNVEV (reference sequence). The length of the CDR3 is 14 residues. The CDR3 loop reads CARMEAGIQETQYF. DNA of the CDR3: TGTGCCAGAATGGAGGCGGGGATCCAAGAGACCCAGTACTTC.

Many counts were recorded for this clonotype. The chain couples TRBV13 to TRBJ1-1; the match to TRBD1 covers 10 bases. The CDR3 consists of 13 residues. The trim removed 2 bases at V and 10 bases at J, leaving 4 bases unmatched. Germline lookup yields CDR1 PRHDT and CDR2 FYEKMQ (reference sequence). The CDR3: CASSLLRQGAAFF. DNA of the CDR3: TGTGCCAGCAGCTTACTCCGACAGGGGGCAGCTTTCTTT.

This clonotype was picked up many times. This chain links TRBV7-2 with TRBJ1-1; no firm D call. This CDR3 contains 13 residues. V lost 1 base and J 5 bases, leaving 8 bases between the germline ends. Germline V gene data show CDR1 as SGHTA and CDR2 as FQGNSA. CDR3 protein: CASSLERKTEAFF. CDR3 coding DNA: TGTGCCAGCAGCTTAGAGCGGAAAACTGAAGCTTTCTTT.

This clonotype was counted many times. This rearrangement joins TRBV7-2 to TRBJ1-1, with 8 bases matching TRBD1. V shed 8 bases and J 6 bases; nucleotides not matched to a gene: 2. From germline, CDR1 is SGHTA and CDR2 FQGNSA. This CDR3 spans 11 amino acids. The CDR3 is CASATGAEAFF. DNA of the CDR3: TGTGCCAGCGCGACAGGGGCTGAAGCTTTCTTT.

This clonotype has a count of ten or more. The chain carries TRBV6-6 and TRBJ1-2; 7 nucleotides agree with TRBD1. Germline CDR1 is MNHNY and CDR2 is SVGAGI (reference sequence). CDR3 length: 13 residues. J was trimmed by 1 base and V by 5 bases; bases with no gene match: 1. The DNA for the CDR3 is TGTGCCAGCAGTAGGGACAGTAACTATGGCTACACCTTC. It specifies CASSRDSNYGYTF.

This sequence joins TRBV29-1 and TRBJ2-5; D is possibly TRBD2 (6 bases). Trimming took off 6 bases at V and 7 bases at J, with 21 bases between the two ends. The CDR3 spans 14 residues. CDR1 and CDR2 (germline): SQVTM, ANQGSEA. CDR3 coding DNA: TGCAGCGTCGGGTCCTCCGGGGGTCAAACGACCCAGTACTTC. This gives the protein CSVGSSGGQTTQYF.

The gene calls are TRBV5-5 and TRBJ1-6, with D possibly matching TRBD1 (5 bases). Germline assignment: CDR1 SGHKS and CDR2 YYEKEE (reference sequence). The CDR3 loop spans 15 amino acids. V lost 2 bases and J 10 bases, leaving 16 bases between the germline ends. Written as DNA, the CDR3 is TGTGCCAGCAGCTTTTGGCAGGGAATACTGTCACCCCTCCACTTT. Amino acids: CASSFWQGILSPLHF.

This clonotype appeared many times. The chain couples TRBV15 to TRBJ2-1, with TRBD2 as a possible D gene (7 bases). In germline, CDR1 is LNHNV, CDR2 YYDKDF (reference sequence). Trimming stripped 0 bases from V and 9 bases from J, with 12 bases between. The CDR3 has 14 residues. The CDR3 DNA follows: TGTGCCACCAGCAGAGATGGGGGGGGCCCTGAGCAGTTCTTC. Translating it yields CATSRDGGGPEQFF.

This clonotype was observed at least ten times. This chain links TRBV5-5 with TRBJ2-2, with D hard to call. Germline CDR1 and CDR2: SGHKS and YYEKEE (reference sequence). The CDR3 covers 16 residues. V lost 2 bases, J lost 4 bases, and 15 bases lay in between. CDR3 sequence reads: CASSFGSVGVTGELFF. The CDR3 bases are TGTGCCAGCAGCTTTGGTTCGGTCGGAGTCACCGGGGAGCTGTTTTTT.

Many counts were recorded for this clonotype. The chain carries TRBV5-1 and TRBJ2-3, with D unresolved. Germline V lookup: CDR1 SGHRS, CDR2 YFSETQ. Trimming took off 2 bases at V and 0 bases at J, with 10 bases between the two ends. This CDR3 contains 15 residues. CDR3 nucleotide sequence: TGCGCCAGCAGCTTAGAACGTCCTAGCACAGATACGCAGTATTTT. Encoded protein: CASSLERPSTDTQYF.

Many counts were recorded for this clonotype. This sequence joins TRBV18 and TRBJ2-3; no clear D gene. With 3 bases removed from V and 0 bases from J, the gap between germline ends came to 4 bases. The CDR3 is 13 amino acids. Per germline, CDR1 KGHSH and CDR2 LQKENI. The CDR3: CASSPSSTDTQYF. CDR3 nucleotides: TGTGCCAGCTCACCTTCTAGCACAGATACGCAGTATTTT.